Described below is a single TCR beta chain sequence and its context. This sample includes further DNA sequences coding for the same CDR3. Authors' data handling: Estimation of nucleated cell counts relied on the amplification of reference gene primers. Measured with immunoSEQ multiplex PCR; TCRdb has only the in-frame clones, and not every one. That table is the source of V, J and clone size, and D and trimming were worked out from the DNA. There are 200,000 to 250,000 clones in the sample; just under 90% occur only once, and approximately 6.2% lies in the top ten. This specimen comes from a study of blood T cell repertoires in COVID-19. Study as a whole: The United States, Italy and Spain supplied acute and convalescent COVID-19 samples. The cDNA or gDNA used as material had been derived from T cells, B-cell-depleted T cells, or PBMCs.

The CDR3 spans 14 residues. The trim removed 5 bases at V and 1 base at J, leaving 5 bases unmatched. In germline, CDR1 is SGHRS, CDR2 YFSETQ. The chain recombines TRBV5-1 with TRBJ1-1, with TRBD1 identical over 7 bases. What was sequenced was peripheral blood. The receptor comes from a man aged 60 to 75 who had recovered from COVID-19. The CDR3 DNA follows: TGCGCCAGCAGTCGGGGACAGTCGAACACTGAAGCTTTCTTT. Translation: CASSRGQSNTEAFF.